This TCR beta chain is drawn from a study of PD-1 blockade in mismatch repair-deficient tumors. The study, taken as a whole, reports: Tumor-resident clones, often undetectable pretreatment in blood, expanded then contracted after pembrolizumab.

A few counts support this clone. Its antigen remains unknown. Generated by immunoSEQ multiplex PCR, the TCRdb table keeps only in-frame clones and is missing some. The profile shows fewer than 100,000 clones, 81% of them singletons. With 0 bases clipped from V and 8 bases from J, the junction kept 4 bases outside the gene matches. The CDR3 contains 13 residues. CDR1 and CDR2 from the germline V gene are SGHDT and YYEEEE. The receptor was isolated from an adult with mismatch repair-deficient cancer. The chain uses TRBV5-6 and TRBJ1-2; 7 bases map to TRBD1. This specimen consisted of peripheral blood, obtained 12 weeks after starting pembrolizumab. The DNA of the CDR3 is TGTGCCAGCAGCTTGGATCAGGGGGGAGGCTACACCTTC. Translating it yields CASSLDQGGGYTF.